This T cell receptor (beta chain) was obtained from a study of T cells in Graves' hyperthyroidism and ophthalmopathy (dated by TCRdb to between 2018 and 2020). Regarding the complete study: TCR V-J signatures able to tell the groups apart were searched for in a discovery cohort of 90 to 100 patients, of whom over 40 had Graves' ophthalmopathy and under 65 had stable Graves' hyperthyroidism. Prospective prediction of ophthalmopathy was tested in an independent validation cohort of some 19 hyperthyroidism patients and 17 patients who later progressed to ophthalmopathy. For training and testing, the approximately 97 patients in the discovery cohort were randomly divided in a 7:3 ratio. In more than 5 Graves' hyperthyroidism patients, the study also compared T-cell repertoires from thyroid tissue with T-cell repertoires from blood. Once sampling was done, hyperthyroidism patients were given methimazole at a starting dose of 30 mg daily, whereas ophthalmopathy patients were given high-dose intravenous methylprednisolone. TCR Vbeta CDR3 sequencing of 135 peripheral blood samples (more than 40 ophthalmopathy, around 80 hyperthyroidism and approximately 17 progressor patients) is reported in the paper. Results the study describes overall, beyond this receptor: In cross-validation, a model built on a 13 V-J signature told ophthalmopathy apart from stable hyperthyroidism with under 90% sensitivity and roughly 82% specificity, and in testing the same model reached 80%/75%. Blood samples also contained most of the expanded thyroid clonotypes (frequency above 0.001), which suggests that blood repertoires may reflect thyroid immune responses. In validation, the model predicted progression to ophthalmopathy a median of roughly 6.1 months before onset, with 65% to 71% sensitivity and around 76% specificity. No statistical method was used to fix the sample size in advance, and group allocation was not hidden from the investigators.

The CDR3 has 14 amino acids, counting the end cysteine and phenylalanine. Just CDR3 DNA is preserved here, 42 bases in frame from base 1. The germline V gene yields MNHNS for CDR1 and SASEGT for CDR2. In the case of this clonotype: There is no known antigen for this receptor. A much more abundant neighbour one base away suggests this may be a read error.

Exclusion was applied to patients with uncontrolled infections, other autoimmune diseases, pregnancy or lactation. Diagnoses were based on clinical symptoms, serum thyroxine and TRAb, thyroid ultrasound and orbital computed tomography. Trizol reagent was used to extract total RNA, and RNA quality was then checked on an Agilent 2100 Bioanalyzer. The TCR beta CDR3 regions were amplified from the RNA transcripts. A first-round RT-PCR of the TCR CDR3 used the HTBI primer set with the Qiagen OneStep RT-PCR kit. Libraries were constructed in a second round of multiplex PCR, after which size selection and purification were performed. Paired-end sequencing of the libraries was performed with 100 bp reads on an Illumina HiSeq2000. In the authors' own workflow: SOAPnuke was used to process the raw data, removing reads that contained adapters or uncalled bases, had a mean Phred below 15, or lacked an exact match to the constant primer or identifier. COPE v1.2.5 was used to merge the high-quality paired reads, and each unique nucleotide sequence was defined as a clonotype. MiTCR v1.1 was used to align clonotypes to the IMGT TRBV, TRBD and TRBJ reference segments. The analysis was restricted to V-J combinations with a frequency above 0.0001, which together covered about 99% of the repertoires. The TCS score was defined as F50 (clonal expansion) divided by E x V (chaos), with BLOSUM62-based TCRdist calculated between CDR3 peptides within each V-J. Welch's t-statistics and random forest reduced approximately 520 V-J features to 13, which were used in a naive Bayes classifier (R e1071). The Morisita-Horn index was used to measure how similar the thyroid and blood repertoires were. TCRdb passed the public sequencing reads through fastp at Q25 and MiXCR, retaining productive beta sequences. All rows with the same CDR3 protein become a single entry with the most common DNA and genes. For this entry, the V and J calls and clone size follow TCRdb and not the study's own pipeline. Present in this sample are 450,000 to 700,000 distinct CDR3 sequences, approximately 44% of which were seen just once. The ten most abundant clones make up around 20% of the sample.

This receptor chain uses TRBV6-1 and TRBJ1-1, with no reliable assignment of the D segment. The source of this sequence is an adult woman with Graves' disease, either hyperthyroidism or ophthalmopathy (not recorded which). The specimen sequenced was peripheral blood or thyroid tissue (not recorded which). The nucleotide sequence is TGTGCCACCGCGGCGGGGTCGGAGTTTACTGAAACTTTCTTT. Translated, it gives CATAAGSEFTETFF.